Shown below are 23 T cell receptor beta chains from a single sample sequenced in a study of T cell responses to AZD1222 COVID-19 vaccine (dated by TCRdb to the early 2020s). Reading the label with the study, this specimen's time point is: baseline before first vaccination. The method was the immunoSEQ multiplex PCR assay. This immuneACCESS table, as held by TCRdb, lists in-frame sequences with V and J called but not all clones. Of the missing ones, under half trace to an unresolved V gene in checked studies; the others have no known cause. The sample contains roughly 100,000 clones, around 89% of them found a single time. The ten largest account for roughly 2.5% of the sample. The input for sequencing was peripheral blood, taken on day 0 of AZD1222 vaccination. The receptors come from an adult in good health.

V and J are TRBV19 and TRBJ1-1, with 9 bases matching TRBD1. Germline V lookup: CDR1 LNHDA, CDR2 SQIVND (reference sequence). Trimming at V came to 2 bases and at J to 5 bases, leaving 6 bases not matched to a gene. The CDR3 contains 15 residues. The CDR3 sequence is CASSIIGTGLTEAFF. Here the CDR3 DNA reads TGTGCCAGTAGTATAATCGGGACAGGGTTGACTGAAGCTTTCTTT.

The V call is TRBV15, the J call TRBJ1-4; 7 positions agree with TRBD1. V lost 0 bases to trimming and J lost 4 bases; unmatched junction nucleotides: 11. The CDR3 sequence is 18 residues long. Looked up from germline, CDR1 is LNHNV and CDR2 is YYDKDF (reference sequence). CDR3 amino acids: CATSRDMTGTAYNEKLFF. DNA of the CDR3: TGTGCCACCAGCAGAGATATGACCGGGACAGCCTATAATGAAAAACTGTTTTTT.

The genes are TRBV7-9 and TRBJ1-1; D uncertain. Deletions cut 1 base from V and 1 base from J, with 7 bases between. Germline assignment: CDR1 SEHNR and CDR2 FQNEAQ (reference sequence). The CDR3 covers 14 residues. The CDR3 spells CASSLGHTNTEAFF. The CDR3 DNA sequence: TGTGCCAGCAGCTTAGGGCACACGAACACTGAAGCTTTCTTT. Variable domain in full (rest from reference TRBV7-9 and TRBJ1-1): DTGVSQNPRHKITKRGQNVTFRCDPISEHNRLYWYRQTLGQGPEFLTYFQNEAQLEKSRLLSDRFSAERPKGSFSTLEIQRTEQGDSAMYLCASSLGHTNTEAFFGQGTRLTVV.

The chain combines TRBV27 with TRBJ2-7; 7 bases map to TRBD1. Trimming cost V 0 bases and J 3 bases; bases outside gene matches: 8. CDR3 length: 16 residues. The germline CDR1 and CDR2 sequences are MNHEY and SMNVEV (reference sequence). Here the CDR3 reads CASSLSRTGPGYEQYF. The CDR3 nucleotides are TGTGCCAGCAGTTTATCCCGGACAGGTCCGGGCTACGAGCAGTACTTC.

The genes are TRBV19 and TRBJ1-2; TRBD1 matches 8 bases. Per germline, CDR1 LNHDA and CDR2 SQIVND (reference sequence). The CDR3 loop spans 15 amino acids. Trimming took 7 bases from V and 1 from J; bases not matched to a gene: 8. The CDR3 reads CASTPGQEINYGYTF. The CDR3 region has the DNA TGTGCCAGTACCCCGGGACAGGAGATTAACTATGGCTACACCTTC.

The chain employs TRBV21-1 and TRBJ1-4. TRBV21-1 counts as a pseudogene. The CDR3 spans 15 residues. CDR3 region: CASSKRSSTNEKLFF. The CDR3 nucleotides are TGTGCCAGCAGCAAAAGAAGCTCAACTAATGAAAAACTGTTTTTT.

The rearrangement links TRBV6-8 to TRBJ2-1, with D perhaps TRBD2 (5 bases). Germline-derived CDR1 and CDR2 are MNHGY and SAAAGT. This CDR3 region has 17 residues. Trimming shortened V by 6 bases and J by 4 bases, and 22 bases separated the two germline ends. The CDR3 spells CASRGLRGKKKYNEQFF. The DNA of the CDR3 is TGTGCCAGCAGAGGACTTCGGGGAAAAAAAAAGTACAATGAGCAGTTCTTC.

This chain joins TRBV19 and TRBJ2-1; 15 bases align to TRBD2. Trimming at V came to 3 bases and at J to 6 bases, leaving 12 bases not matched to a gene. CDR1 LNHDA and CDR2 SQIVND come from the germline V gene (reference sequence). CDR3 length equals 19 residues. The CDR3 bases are TGTGCCAGTAGTATCGGACTAGCGGGGGGGACTAAGGTAGGCAATGAGCAGTTCTTC. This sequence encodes CASSIGLAGGTKVGNEQFF.

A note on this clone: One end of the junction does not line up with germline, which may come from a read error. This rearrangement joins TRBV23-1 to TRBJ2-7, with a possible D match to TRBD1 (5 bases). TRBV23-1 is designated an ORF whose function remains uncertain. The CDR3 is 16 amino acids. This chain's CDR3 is CASNQIRTGDPREQYF. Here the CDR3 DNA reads TGCGCCAGCAATCAAATCCGCACAGGCGACCCCCGCGAGCAGTACTTC.

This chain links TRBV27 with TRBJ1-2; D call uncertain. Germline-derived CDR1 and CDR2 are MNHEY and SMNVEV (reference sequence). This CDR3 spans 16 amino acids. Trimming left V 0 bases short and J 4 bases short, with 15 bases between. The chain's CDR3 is CASSLSFEASAYGYTF. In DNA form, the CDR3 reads TGTGCCAGCAGTTTATCGTTTGAGGCCTCGGCCTATGGCTACACCTTC.

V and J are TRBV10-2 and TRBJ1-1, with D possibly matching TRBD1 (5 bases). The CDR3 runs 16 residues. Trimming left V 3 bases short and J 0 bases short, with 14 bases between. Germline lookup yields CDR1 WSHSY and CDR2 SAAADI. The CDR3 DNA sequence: TGCGCCAGCAGTGACAGCAGGGCTTCTATGAACACTGAAGCTTTCTTT. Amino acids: CASSDSRASMNTEAFF.

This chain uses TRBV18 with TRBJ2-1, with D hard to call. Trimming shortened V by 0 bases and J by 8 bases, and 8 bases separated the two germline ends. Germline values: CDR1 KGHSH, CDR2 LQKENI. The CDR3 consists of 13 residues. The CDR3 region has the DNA TGTGCCAGCTCACCACCTACCCGGGATGAGCAGTTCTTC. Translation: CASSPPTRDEQFF. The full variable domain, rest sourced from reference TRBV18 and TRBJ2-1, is NAGVMQNPRHLVRRRGQEARLRCSPMKGHSHVYWYRQLPEEGLKFMVYLQKENIIDESGMPKERFSAEFPKEGPSILRIQQVVRGDSAAYFCASSPPTRDEQFFGPGTRLTVL.

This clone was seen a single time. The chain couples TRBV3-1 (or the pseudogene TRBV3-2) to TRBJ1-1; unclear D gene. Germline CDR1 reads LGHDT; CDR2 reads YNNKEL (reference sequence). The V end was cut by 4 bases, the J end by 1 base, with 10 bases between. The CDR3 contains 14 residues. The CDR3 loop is CASSLTEGNTEAFF. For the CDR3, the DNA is TGTGCCAGCAGCCTAACGGAGGGGAACACTGAAGCTTTCTTT.

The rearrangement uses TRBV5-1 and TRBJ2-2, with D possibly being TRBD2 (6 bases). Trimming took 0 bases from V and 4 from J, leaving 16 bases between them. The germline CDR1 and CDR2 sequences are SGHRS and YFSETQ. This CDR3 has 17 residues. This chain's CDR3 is CASSLEVQGGGTGELFF. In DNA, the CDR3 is TGCGCCAGCAGCTTGGAAGTTCAGGGAGGAGGCACCGGGGAGCTGTTTTTT.

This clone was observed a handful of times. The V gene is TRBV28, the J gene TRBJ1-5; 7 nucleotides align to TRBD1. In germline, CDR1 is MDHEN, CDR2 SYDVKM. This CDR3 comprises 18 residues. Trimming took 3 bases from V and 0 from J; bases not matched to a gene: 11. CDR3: CASSLRGPINHSNQPQHF. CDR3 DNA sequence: TGTGCCAGCAGTTTGAGGGGGCCGATCAATCATAGCAATCAGCCCCAGCATTTT.

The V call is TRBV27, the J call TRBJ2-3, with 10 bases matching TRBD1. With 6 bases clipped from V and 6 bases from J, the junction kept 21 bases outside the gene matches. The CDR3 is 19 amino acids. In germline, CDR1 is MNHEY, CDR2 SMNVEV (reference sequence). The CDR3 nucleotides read TGTGCCAGCAGCACCTATATGGTATCCGGGACAGGGGAGAGGGATACGCAGTATTTT. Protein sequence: CASSTYMVSGTGERDTQYF.

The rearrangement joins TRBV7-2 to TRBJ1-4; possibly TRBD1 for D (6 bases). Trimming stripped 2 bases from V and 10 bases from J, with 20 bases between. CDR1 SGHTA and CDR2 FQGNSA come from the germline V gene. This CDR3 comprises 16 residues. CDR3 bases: TGTGCCAGCAGCTTAAATGCTAGGGGGGCACGCGGAAAACTGTTTTTT. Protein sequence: CASSLNARGARGKLFF.

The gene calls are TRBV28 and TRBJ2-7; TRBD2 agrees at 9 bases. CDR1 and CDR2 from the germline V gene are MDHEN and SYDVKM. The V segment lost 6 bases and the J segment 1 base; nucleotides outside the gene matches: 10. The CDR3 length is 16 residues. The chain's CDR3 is CASSRTGTSQSYEQYF. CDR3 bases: TGTGCCAGCAGCCGTACTGGGACTAGCCAATCCTACGAGCAGTACTTC.

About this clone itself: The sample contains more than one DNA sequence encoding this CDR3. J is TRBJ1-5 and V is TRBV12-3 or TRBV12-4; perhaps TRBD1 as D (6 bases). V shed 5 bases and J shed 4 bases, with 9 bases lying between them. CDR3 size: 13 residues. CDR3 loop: CASSLGQNQPQHF. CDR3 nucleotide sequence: TGTGCCAGCAGTCTAGGACAGAATCAGCCCCAGCATTTT.

The DNA for the CDR3 is TGCGCCAGCAGCTCGGGACTAGCTAGCACAGATACGCAGTATTTT. It codes for CASSSGLASTDTQYF. This chain links TRBV5-1 with TRBJ2-3; 9 bases line up with TRBD2. The J segment lost 0 bases and the V segment lost 3 bases, leaving 2 bases of the junction unmatched. The CDR3 runs 15 residues. CDR1 is SGHRS, CDR2 YFSETQ, per germline. The variable domain in full, with the rest retrieved from reference TRBV5-1 and TRBJ2-3, is KAGVTQTPRYLIKTRGQQVTLSCSPISGHRSVSWYQQTPGQGLQFLFEYFSETQRNKGNFPGRFSGRQFSNSRSEMNVSTLELGDSALYLCASSSGLASTDTQYFGPGTRLTVL.

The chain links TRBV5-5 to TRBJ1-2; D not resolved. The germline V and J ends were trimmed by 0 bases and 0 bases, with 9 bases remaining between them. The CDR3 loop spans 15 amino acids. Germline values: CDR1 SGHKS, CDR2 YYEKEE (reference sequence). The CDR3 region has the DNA TGTGCCAGCAGCTTGGATGCAGTAGCTAACTATGGCTACACCTTC. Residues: CASSLDAVANYGYTF.

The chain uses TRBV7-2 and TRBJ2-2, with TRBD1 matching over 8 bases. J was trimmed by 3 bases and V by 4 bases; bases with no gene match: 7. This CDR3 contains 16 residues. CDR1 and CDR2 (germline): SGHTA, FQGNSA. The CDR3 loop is CASSSGGGTDTGELFF. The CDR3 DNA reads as TGTGCCAGCAGCTCAGGGGGCGGGACAGACACCGGGGAGCTGTTTTTT.

The CDR3 spells CASSLGTRGYTF. The CDR3 DNA is TGTGCCAGCAGCCTCGGGACACGGGGCTACACCTTC. V and J are TRBV3-1 (or the pseudogene TRBV3-2) and TRBJ1-2; D may be TRBD1 (6 bases). This CDR3 comprises 12 residues. CDR1 LGHDT and CDR2 YNNKEL come from the germline V gene (reference sequence). V lost 4 bases to trimming and J lost 8 bases, with 11 bases between them.